The clone carrying this T cell receptor (beta chain) was observed a single time. Its antigen remains unknown. Germline V gene lookup returns CDR1 SGHNT and CDR2 YYREEE (reference sequence). This CDR3 comprises 16 residues. J gave up 7 bases and V 4 bases, and 8 bases lay outside the gene matches. The sample originates from a study of cytomegalovirus exposure and HLA in healthy donors. Study observations and caveats: Later analysis showed most CMV-associated TCR beta chains appearing HLA-restricted.

PCR was performed using 60 Vbeta and 13 Jbeta primers. Produced via immunoSEQ multiplex PCR; TCRdb's table is partial and in-frame only. The sample includes over 150,000 clones, 65% to 80% seen only once; the top ten take over 2.5%. The sequencing sample was made of PBMCs. V usage is TRBV5-4 and J usage is TRBJ2-1, with 13 bases that match TRBD2. This sequence was found in a woman aged 40 to 50 in good health and CMV-seropositive. CDR3 DNA sequence: TGTGCCAGCAGCCCAACTAGCGGGGGGGCGAGGAATGAGCAGTTCTTC. Translating gives CASSPTSGGARNEQFF.